These 26 T cell receptor beta chains originate from one sample sequenced in a study of T cell responses to AZD1222 COVID-19 vaccine. This table comes from immunoSEQ multiplex PCR, and its TCRdb copy is limited to in-frame clones, with some not included. The sample has roughly 150,000 clones, 70% to 90% seen once; the top ten hold over 3.5%. Sequencing used peripheral blood, obtained on day 0 of AZD1222 vaccination. The receptors stem from an adult in good health.

The chain recombines TRBV6-5 with TRBJ2-7; D is unclear. The germline gives CDR1 MNHEY, CDR2 SVGAGI. The CDR3 length is 14 residues. V lost 2 bases, J lost 2 bases, and 10 bases lay in between. The CDR3 region is CASSYTGPTYEQYF. CDR3 sequence (DNA): TGTGCCAGCAGTTACACTGGCCCGACCTACGAGCAGTACTTC.

This clone was detected only once. This chain links TRBV27 with TRBJ2-5; 7 bases are a match to TRBD1. Trimming at V came to 6 bases and at J to 5 bases, leaving 9 bases not matched to a gene. Germline V lookup: CDR1 MNHEY, CDR2 SMNVEV (reference sequence). The CDR3 sequence is 14 residues long. CDR3 amino acids: CASRWSDRSETQYF. In DNA form, the CDR3 reads TGTGCCAGCAGATGGTCGGACAGGTCGGAGACCCAGTACTTC.

V gene TRBV5-4 combines with J gene TRBJ2-1, with 8 bases fitting TRBD2. The CDR3 extends over 16 amino acids. With V trimmed by 0 bases and J by 5 bases, 7 bases remained unmatched. Germline assignment: CDR1 SGHNT and CDR2 YYREEE (reference sequence). CDR3 amino acids: CASSLAWRGAHNEQFF. CDR3 in DNA: TGTGCCAGCAGCTTGGCCTGGCGGGGGGCCCACAATGAGCAGTTCTTC. Together with reference TRBV5-4 and TRBJ2-1, the CDR3 gives the full variable domain: ETGVTQSPTHLIKTRGQQVTLRCSSQSGHNTVSWYQQALGQGPQFIFQYYREEENGRGNFPPRFSGLQFPNYSSELNVNALELDDSALYLCASSLAWRGAHNEQFFGPGTRLTVL.

In its sample, this clone was seen once. The chain links TRBV4-1 to TRBJ1-5; tentative D call: TRBD1 (6 bases). V lost 0 bases to trimming and J lost 5 bases, with 14 bases between them. CDR1 is MGHRA and CDR2 is YSYEKL in the germline V gene. This CDR3 spans 16 amino acids. CDR3 amino acids: CASSQDPGAVYQPQHF. For the CDR3, the DNA is TGCGCCAGCAGCCAAGATCCGGGGGCAGTTTATCAGCCCCAGCATTTT.

V and J are TRBV2 and TRBJ2-1; 10 bases map to TRBD1. Germline V CDR1 and CDR2: SNHLY, FYNNEI. J gave up 8 bases and V 4 bases, and 5 bases lay outside the gene matches. The CDR3 is 14 amino acids. In nucleotides, the CDR3 is TGTGCCAGCAGTGGACAGGGGGCCTTCTATGAGCAGTTCTTC. It yields the protein CASSGQGAFYEQFF.

The chain has TRBV14 and TRBJ2-3; D possibly uses TRBD1 or TRBD2 (5 bases each). With 0 bases removed from V and 1 base from J, the gap between germline ends came to 17 bases. Germline V gene lookup returns CDR1 SGHDN and CDR2 FVKESK. The CDR3 sequence is 18 residues long. CDR3 loop: CASSQDWLWGKGTDTQYF. CDR3 nucleotides: TGTGCCAGCAGCCAAGATTGGTTGTGGGGGAAAGGCACAGATACGCAGTATTTT.

The chain links TRBV4-1 to TRBJ1-2; D ambiguous. The CDR3 is 15 amino acids. Trimming took off 1 base at V and 4 bases at J, with 13 bases between the two ends. Germline assignment: CDR1 MGHRA and CDR2 YSYEKL. The CDR3 DNA follows: TGCGCCAGCAGCCAAGCGGGCCAGGCCCCCTATGGCTACACCTTC. Amino acid sequence: CASSQAGQAPYGYTF.

The chain recombines TRBV28 with TRBJ1-3, with unresolved D. The CDR3 covers 12 residues. V dropped 6 bases and J dropped 5 bases, with 8 bases sitting between them. Per the germline V gene, CDR1 is MDHEN and CDR2 is SYDVKM. The CDR3 region is CASSPRRNTIYF. The CDR3 nucleotides read TGTGCCAGCAGCCCCCGGCGAAACACCATATATTTT.

The rearrangement joins TRBV12-3 or TRBV12-4 to TRBJ2-5; D call uncertain. This CDR3 has 13 amino acids. Trimming stripped 5 bases from V and 2 bases from J, with 9 bases between. In DNA, the CDR3 is TGTGCCAGCAGTGGGCTAGTTCAAGAGACCCAGTACTTC. It translates to CASSGLVQETQYF.

The chain is built from TRBV27 and TRBJ2-7, with D unclear. V lost 3 bases, J lost 0 bases, and 9 bases lay in between. The CDR3 is made up of 14 amino acids. Germline V CDR1 and CDR2: MNHEY, SMNVEV (reference sequence). DNA for the CDR3: TGTGCCAGCAGTTTGGACGGACGCTCCTACGAGCAGTACTTC. Protein sequence: CASSLDGRSYEQYF.

This chain links TRBV18 with TRBJ1-5, with 9 bases lining up with TRBD1. Germline V gene lookup returns CDR1 KGHSH and CDR2 LQKENI. The V and J ends lost 6 bases and 7 bases, in that order; junction bases with no gene match: 10. The CDR3 totals 15 residues. The CDR3 DNA reads as TGTGCCAGCTCCCGGGGACAGGGTCTTTGGCAGCCCCAGCATTTT. Translated: CASSRGQGLWQPQHF.

The CDR3 loop reads CATSRGGGATNEKLFF. In nucleotides, the CDR3 is TGTGCCACCAGCAGAGGAGGGGGAGCAACTAATGAAAAACTGTTTTTT. The chain links TRBV15 to TRBJ1-4; weak D call: TRBD1 (6 bases). The CDR3 is 16 amino acids. The germline V gene has CDR1 LNHNV and CDR2 YYDKDF (reference sequence). V shed 1 base and J shed 0 bases, with 9 bases lying between them.

The genes are TRBV7-3 and TRBJ2-3, with D unclear. Germline V gives CDR1 SGHTA, CDR2 FQGTGA. The length of the CDR3 is 15 residues. Trimming pared 5 bases from V and 0 bases from J, leaving 12 bases between. The CDR3 coding sequence is TGTGCCAGCAGCCCAAGCTTAGGTAGCACAGATACGCAGTATTTT. Translation: CASSPSLGSTDTQYF.

The chain employs TRBV6-1 and TRBJ1-4; the D is unclear. Germline V lookup: CDR1 MNHNS, CDR2 SASEGT. This CDR3 spans 13 amino acids. V was pared by 4 bases and J by 8 bases, with 11 bases between. The DNA for the CDR3 is TGTGCCAGCAGTGCCGAAGGTCGAGAAAAACTGTTTTTT. Protein sequence: CASSAEGREKLFF.

The chain is built from TRBV18 and TRBJ2-5, with D tentatively TRBD1 (5 bases). Between the trimmed V and J ends, which lost 0 bases and 5 bases, there was a span of 13 bases. Per germline, CDR1 KGHSH and CDR2 LQKENI. CDR3 length: 15 amino acids. This chain's CDR3 is CASSPPTGLGETQYF. The CDR3 nucleotides read TGTGCCAGCTCACCACCCACAGGCCTTGGGGAGACCCAGTACTTC.

V usage is TRBV6-1 and J usage is TRBJ2-7; 7 bases line up with TRBD1. This CDR3 comprises 14 residues. The germline gives CDR1 MNHNS, CDR2 SASEGT. The junction had 2 bases not matched to a gene; V was cut back by 0 bases and J by 3 bases. This CDR3 reads CASSEAGGGYEQYF. CDR3 sequence (DNA): TGTGCCAGCAGTGAAGCAGGGGGCGGCTACGAGCAGTACTTC.

The CDR3 loop reads CASSFTRDRGSNEQFF. CDR3 DNA sequence: TGCGCCAGCAGCTTCACCCGGGACAGGGGCTCCAATGAGCAGTTCTTC. This chain uses TRBV5-1 with TRBJ2-1; TRBD1 agrees at 10 bases. This CDR3 spans 16 amino acids. The germline V gene has CDR1 SGHRS and CDR2 YFSETQ. The V and J ends lost 2 bases and 6 bases, in that order; junction bases with no gene match: 8.

This chain connects TRBV6-5 to TRBJ1-2; 9 nucleotides match TRBD1. The germline gives CDR1 MNHEY, CDR2 SVGAGI. The CDR3 has 16 residues. Trimming took 4 bases from V and 4 from J; bases not matched to a gene: 10. The CDR3 protein is CASSFSRDRVAYGYTF. In nucleotides, the CDR3 is TGTGCCAGCAGTTTCTCTCGGGACAGGGTGGCCTATGGCTACACCTTC.

This clone was seen a few times. The chain carries TRBV6-5 and TRBJ1-2; TRBD1 is a possible D gene (5 bases). CDR1 is MNHEY, CDR2 SVGAGI, per germline. V shed 10 bases and J shed 8 bases, with 14 bases lying between them. The CDR3 length is 11 residues. The CDR3 DNA is TGTGCCACCGTCGGGACTCTCGGCTACACCTTC. Translated, it gives CATVGTLGYTF.

V and J are TRBV11-2 and TRBJ2-4, with D tentatively TRBD2 (6 bases). The V gene's germline CDR1 is SGHAT and CDR2 FQNNGV. Trimming stripped 0 bases from V and 14 bases from J, with 17 bases between. This CDR3 region has 14 residues. The CDR3 loop reads CASSLDLNVPSEYF. CDR3 nucleotides: TGTGCCAGCAGCTTAGATTTGAATGTTCCTAGCGAGTACTTC.

The chain employs TRBV21-1 and TRBJ1-5. TRBV21-1 is a recognized pseudogene. This CDR3 is 15 amino acids long. For the CDR3, the DNA is TGTGCCAGCAGCATACCGGCGGCCTCTTATCAGCCCCAGCATTTT. Translation: CASSIPAASYQPQHF.

The chain combines TRBV5-5 with TRBJ1-1; 7 bases align to TRBD1. The CDR3 sequence is 14 residues long. V lost 2 bases to trimming and J lost 7 bases; unmatched junction nucleotides: 8. The germline gives CDR1 SGHKS, CDR2 YYEKEE (reference sequence). The DNA for the CDR3 is TGTGCCAGCAGCTTAGGGACAGCAAGTTTTGAAGCTTTCTTT. Its protein is CASSLGTASFEAFF.

This clone was seen just once. V usage is TRBV19 and J usage is TRBJ1-5; D is undetermined. V was pared by 6 bases and J by 10 bases, with 10 bases between. The germline V gene encodes CDR1 LNHDA and CDR2 SQIVND (reference sequence). The CDR3 has 11 residues. The CDR3 sequence: CASSSVEPQHF. Written as DNA, the CDR3 is TGTGCCAGTAGCTCCGTCGAACCCCAGCATTTT.

This chain's CDR3 is CASRDRGKTTNEKLFF. CDR3 nucleotides: TGTGCCAGTCGGGACAGGGGAAAGACAACTAATGAAAAACTGTTTTTT. The chain is built from TRBV19 and TRBJ1-4, with 10 bases lining up with TRBD1. V gave up 8 bases and J gave up 0 bases; unmatched junction bases: 6. The CDR3 is 16 residues long. Germline V CDR1 and CDR2: LNHDA, SQIVND (reference sequence).

V is TRBV5-6 and J is TRBJ1-2; D might be TRBD1 (5 bases). The CDR3 sequence is 16 residues long. The V end lost 1 base, the J end lost 4 bases, and 17 bases lay between the germline ends. Germline loops: CDR1 SGHDT, CDR2 YYEEEE. As DNA, the CDR3 is TGTGCCAGCAGCTTGAGGGCGGGGCTCGTTATCTATGGCTACACCTTC. It translates to CASSLRAGLVIYGYTF. Full variable domain (rest looked up from reference TRBV5-6 and TRBJ1-2): DAGVTQSPTHLIKTRGQQVTLRCSPKSGHDTVSWYQQALGQGPQFIFQYYEEEERQRGNFPDRFSGHQFPNYSSELNVNALLLGDSALYLCASSLRAGLVIYGYTFGSGTRLTVV.

The chain links TRBV19 to TRBJ1-2; tentative D call: TRBD1 (5 bases). Germline assignment: CDR1 LNHDA and CDR2 SQIVND (reference sequence). V gave up 7 bases and J gave up 2 bases, with 11 bases separating them. This CDR3 contains 13 residues. The CDR3 reads CASTETVNYGYTF. The DNA of the CDR3 is TGTGCCAGTACCGAGACAGTCAACTATGGCTACACCTTC.